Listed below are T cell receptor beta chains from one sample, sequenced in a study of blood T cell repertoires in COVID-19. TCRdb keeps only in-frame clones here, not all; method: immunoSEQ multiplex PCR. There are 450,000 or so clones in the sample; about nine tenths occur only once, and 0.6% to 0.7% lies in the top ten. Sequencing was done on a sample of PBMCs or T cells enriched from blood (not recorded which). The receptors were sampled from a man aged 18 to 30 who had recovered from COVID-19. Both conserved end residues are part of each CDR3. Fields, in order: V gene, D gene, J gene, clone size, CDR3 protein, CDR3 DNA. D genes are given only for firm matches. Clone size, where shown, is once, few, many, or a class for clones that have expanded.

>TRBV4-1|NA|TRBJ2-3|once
CASSHAGFPDTQYF
TGCGCCAGCAGCCATGCGGGATTCCCAGATACGCAGTATTTT
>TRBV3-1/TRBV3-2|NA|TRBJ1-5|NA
CASSQETGSSQPQHF
TGTGCCAGCAGCCAAGAAACAGGGTCAAGCCAGCCCCAGCATTTT
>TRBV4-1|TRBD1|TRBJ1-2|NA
CASSQERQGGGYTF
TGCGCCAGCAGCCAAGAACGGCAGGGGGGTGGCTACACCTTC
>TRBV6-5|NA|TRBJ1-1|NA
CASKSEVLGTEAFF
TGTGCCAGCAAGTCGGAGGTTTTGGGCACTGAAGCTTTCTTT
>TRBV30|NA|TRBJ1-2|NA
CAWSVRGNYGYTF
TGTGCCTGGAGTGTGCGGGGAAACTATGGCTACACCTTC
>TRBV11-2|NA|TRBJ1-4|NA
CASSPSITWGQVKLFF
TGTGCCAGCAGCCCCAGTATCACCTGGGGGCAGGTAAAACTGTTTTTT
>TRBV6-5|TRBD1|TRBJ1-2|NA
CASSLKGDRGHGYTF
TGTGCCAGCAGCCTAAAGGGGGACAGGGGACATGGCTACACCTTC
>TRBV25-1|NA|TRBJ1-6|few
CASSEISSDNSPLHF
TGTGCCAGCAGTGAAATTTCCTCGGATAATTCACCCCTCCACTTT
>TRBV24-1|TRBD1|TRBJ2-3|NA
CATSASPGQGTDTQYF
TGTGCCACCAGTGCCTCGCCGGGACAGGGCACAGATACGCAGTATTTT
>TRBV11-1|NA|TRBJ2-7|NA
CASSLAIAGTYEQYF
TGTGCCAGCAGCTTAGCGATCGCGGGTACCTACGAGCAGTACTTC
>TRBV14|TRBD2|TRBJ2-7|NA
CASSLRLAGGSREQYF
TGTGCCAGCAGCCTTCGACTAGCGGGAGGGAGTCGCGAGCAGTACTTC
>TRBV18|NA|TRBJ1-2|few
CASSPPSERGYTF
TGTGCCAGCTCACCACCGTCAGAGCGAGGCTACACCTTC
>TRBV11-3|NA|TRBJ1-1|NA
CASSSRQTMNTEAFF
TGTGCCAGCAGCTCGCGACAAACCATGAACACTGAAGCTTTCTTT
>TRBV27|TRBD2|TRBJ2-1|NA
CASSPSGEGNEQFF
TGTGCCAGCAGCCCTAGCGGGGAAGGCAATGAGCAGTTCTTC
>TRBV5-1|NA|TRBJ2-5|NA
CASSPGIGGAWETQYF
TGCGCCAGCAGCCCAGGCATCGGTGGGGCGTGGGAGACCCAGTACTTC
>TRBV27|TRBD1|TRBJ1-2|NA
CASTSGQGANYGYTF
TGTGCCAGCACCAGCGGACAGGGAGCTAACTATGGCTACACCTTC
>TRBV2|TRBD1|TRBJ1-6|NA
CASSDGAGGNSPLHF
TGTGCCAGCAGTGACGGGGCAGGGGGTAATTCACCCCTCCACTTT
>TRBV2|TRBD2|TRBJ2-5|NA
CASILGSGGEETQYF
TGTGCCAGCATCTTGGGGAGCGGGGGGGAAGAGACCCAGTACTTC
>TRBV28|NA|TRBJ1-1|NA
CASSPKLGRVAEAFF
TGTGCCAGCAGTCCTAAATTGGGCAGGGTAGCTGAAGCTTTCTTT
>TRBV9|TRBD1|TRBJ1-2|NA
CASSGQGTKDGYTF
TGTGCCAGCAGCGGACAGGGTACAAAGGATGGCTACACCTTC
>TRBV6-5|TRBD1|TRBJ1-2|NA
CASSSATGTGGSGYTF
TGTGCCAGCAGTTCCGCCACCGGGACAGGGGGTTCTGGCTACACCTTC
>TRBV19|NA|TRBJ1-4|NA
CASSSDSATNEKLFF
TGTGCCAGTAGTTCAGACAGCGCAACTAATGAAAAACTGTTTTTT
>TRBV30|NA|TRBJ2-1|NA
CAWSVSRRYNEQFF
TGTGCCTGGAGTGTATCTAGGCGTTACAATGAGCAGTTCTTC
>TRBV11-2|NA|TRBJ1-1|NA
CASSLSRARTEAFF
TGTGCCAGCAGCTTATCCAGGGCTCGCACTGAAGCTTTCTTT
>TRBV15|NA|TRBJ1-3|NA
CATSRGHSGNTIYF
TGTGCCACCAGCAGGGGACACTCTGGAAACACCATATATTTT
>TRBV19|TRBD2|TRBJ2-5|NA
CASSTGDYGETQYF
TGTGCCAGTAGTACGGGGGACTACGGAGAGACCCAGTACTTC
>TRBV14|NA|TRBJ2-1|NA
CASSQGVYNEQFF
TGTGCCAGCAGCCAAGGAGTCTACAATGAGCAGTTCTTC
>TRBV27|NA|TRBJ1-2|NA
CASSTGKDYGYTF
TGTGCCAGCTCGACGGGGAAGGACTATGGCTACACCTTC
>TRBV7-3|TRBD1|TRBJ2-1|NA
CASSPQGQGPRFF
TGTGCCAGCAGCCCCCAGGGACAGGGCCCCCGGTTCTTC
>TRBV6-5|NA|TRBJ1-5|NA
CASSYGRFSNQPQHF
TGTGCCAGCAGTTACGGGCGTTTCAGCAATCAGCCCCAGCATTTT
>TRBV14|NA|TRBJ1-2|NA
CASSQGVNYGYTF
TGTGCCAGCAGCCAAGGTGTAAACTATGGCTACACCTTC
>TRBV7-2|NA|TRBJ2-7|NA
CASSSYVWGDPYEQYF
TGTGCCAGCAGCTCCTACGTGTGGGGCGATCCTTACGAGCAGTACTTC
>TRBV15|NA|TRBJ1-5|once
CATSREVGQQRQPQHF
TGTGCCACCAGCAGAGAAGTCGGTCAGCAGCGTCAGCCCCAGCATTTT
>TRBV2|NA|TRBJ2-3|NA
CASSGGLSTDTQYF
TGTGCCAGCAGCGGAGGACTTTCCACAGATACGCAGTATTTT
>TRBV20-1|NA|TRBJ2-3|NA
CSYVEDTQYF
TGCAGTTATGTCGAGGATACGCAGTATTTT
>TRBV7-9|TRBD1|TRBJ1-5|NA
CASSFNRGPPQPQHF
TGTGCCAGCAGCTTTAACAGGGGGCCTCCTCAGCCCCAGCATTTT
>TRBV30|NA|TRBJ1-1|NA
CAWSVTVNTEAFF
TGTGCCTGGAGTGTTACGGTAAACACTGAAGCTTTCTTT
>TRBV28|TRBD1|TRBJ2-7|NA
CASSEGGQGNYEQYF
TGTGCCAGCAGCGAAGGGGGACAGGGAAACTACGAGCAGTACTTC
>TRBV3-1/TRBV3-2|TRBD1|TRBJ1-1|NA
CASSRDRAVNTEAFF
TGTGCCAGCAGCCGAGACAGGGCGGTGAACACTGAAGCTTTCTTT
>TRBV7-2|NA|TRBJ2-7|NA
CASSLYEGGLAYEQYF
TGTGCCAGCAGCTTATATGAGGGAGGACTGGCCTACGAGCAGTACTTC